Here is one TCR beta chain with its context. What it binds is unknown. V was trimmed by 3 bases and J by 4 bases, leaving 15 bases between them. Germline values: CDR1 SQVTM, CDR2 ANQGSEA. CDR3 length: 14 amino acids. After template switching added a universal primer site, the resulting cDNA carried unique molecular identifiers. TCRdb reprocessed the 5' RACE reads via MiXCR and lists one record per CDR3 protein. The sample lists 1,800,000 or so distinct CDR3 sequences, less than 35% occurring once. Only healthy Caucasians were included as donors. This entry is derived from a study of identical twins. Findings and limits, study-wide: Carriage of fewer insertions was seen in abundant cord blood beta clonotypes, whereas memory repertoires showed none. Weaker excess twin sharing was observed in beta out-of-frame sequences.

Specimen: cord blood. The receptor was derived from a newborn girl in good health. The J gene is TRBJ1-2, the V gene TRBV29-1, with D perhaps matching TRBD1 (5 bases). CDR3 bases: TGCAGCGTTGACCCCGGCAGGGAGGTCTATGGCTACACCTTC. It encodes CSVDPGREVYGYTF.